This T cell receptor beta chain stems from a study of shared clonotypes between healthy human individuals. Study information: The composition of the donors was two women and a few men aged 18 to 49. CD4 naive and memory got three plates each, CD8 naive two, CD8 memory one.

The CDR3 totals 15 residues. The junction had 5 bases not matched to a gene; V was cut back by 1 base and J by 5 bases. CDR1 is SEHNR and CDR2 is FQNEAQ in the germline V gene (reference sequence). This table comes from immunoSEQ multiplex PCR, and its TCRdb copy is limited to in-frame clones, with some not included. The data hold roughly 2.5 million clones, with around nine tenths observed a single time. The table lists this clone with a few counts. This chain uses TRBV7-9 with TRBJ2-5, with 9 positions matching TRBD2. This TCR derives from a man aged 18 to 29 in good health. The sequencing input was naive CD4+ T cells sorted from blood. Subset indicated: CD45RA+ positively selected. The CDR3 DNA reads as TGTGCCAGCAGCTTAGGCGGGAGGGCCGTCGAGACCCAGTACTTC. Protein product: CASSLGGRAVETQYF.